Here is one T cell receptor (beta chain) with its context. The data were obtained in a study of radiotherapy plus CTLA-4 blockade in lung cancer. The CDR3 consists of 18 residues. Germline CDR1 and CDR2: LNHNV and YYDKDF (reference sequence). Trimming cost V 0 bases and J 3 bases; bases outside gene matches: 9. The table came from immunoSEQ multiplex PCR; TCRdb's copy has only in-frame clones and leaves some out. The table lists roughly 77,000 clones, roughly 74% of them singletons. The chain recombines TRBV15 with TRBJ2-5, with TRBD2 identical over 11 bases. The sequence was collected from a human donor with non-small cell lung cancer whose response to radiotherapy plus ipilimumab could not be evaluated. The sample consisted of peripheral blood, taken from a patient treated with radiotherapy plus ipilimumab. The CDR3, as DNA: TGTGCCACCAGCAGAGACCAATTACGACTAGCGGGGAAAGAGACCCAGTACTTC. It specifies CATSRDQLRLAGKETQYF.